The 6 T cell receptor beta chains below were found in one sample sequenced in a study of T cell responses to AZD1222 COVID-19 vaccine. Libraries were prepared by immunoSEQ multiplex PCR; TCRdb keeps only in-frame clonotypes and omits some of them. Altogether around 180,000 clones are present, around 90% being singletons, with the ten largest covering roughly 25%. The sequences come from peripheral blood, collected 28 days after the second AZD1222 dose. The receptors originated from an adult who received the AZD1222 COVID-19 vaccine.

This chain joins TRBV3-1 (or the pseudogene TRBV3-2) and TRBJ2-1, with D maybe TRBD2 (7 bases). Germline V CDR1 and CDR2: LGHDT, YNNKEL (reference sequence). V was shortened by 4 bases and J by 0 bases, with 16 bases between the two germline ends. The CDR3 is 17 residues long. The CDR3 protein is CASSPGRGATSYNEQFF. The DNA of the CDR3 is TGTGCCAGCAGCCCCGGTCGGGGGGCCACCTCCTACAATGAGCAGTTCTTC.

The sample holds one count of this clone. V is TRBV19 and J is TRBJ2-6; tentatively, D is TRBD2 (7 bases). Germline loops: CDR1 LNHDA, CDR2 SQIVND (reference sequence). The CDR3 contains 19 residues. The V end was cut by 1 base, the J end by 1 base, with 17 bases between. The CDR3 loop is CASSIVAGAIYSGANVLTF. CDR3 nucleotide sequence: TGTGCCAGTAGTATAGTGGCGGGGGCAATATATTCTGGGGCCAACGTCCTGACTTTC.

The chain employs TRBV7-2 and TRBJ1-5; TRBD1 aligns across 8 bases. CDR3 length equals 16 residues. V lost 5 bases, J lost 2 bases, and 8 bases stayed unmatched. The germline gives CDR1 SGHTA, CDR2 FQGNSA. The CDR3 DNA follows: TGTGCCAGCAGCCCGAGATGGGGACAGGGCAATCAGCCCCAGCATTTT. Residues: CASSPRWGQGNQPQHF.

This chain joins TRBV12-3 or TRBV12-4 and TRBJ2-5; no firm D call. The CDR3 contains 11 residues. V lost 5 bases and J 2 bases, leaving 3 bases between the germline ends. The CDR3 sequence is CASSPQETQYF. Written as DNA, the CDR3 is TGTGCCAGCAGTCCACAAGAGACCCAGTACTTC.

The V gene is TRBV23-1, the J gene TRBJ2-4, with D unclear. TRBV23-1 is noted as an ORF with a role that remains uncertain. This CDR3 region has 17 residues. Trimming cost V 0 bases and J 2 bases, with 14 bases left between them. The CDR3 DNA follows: TGCGCCAGCAGTCAATCGTATCAGGATAGAACCAAAAACATTCAGTACTTC. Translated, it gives CASSQSYQDRTKNIQYF.

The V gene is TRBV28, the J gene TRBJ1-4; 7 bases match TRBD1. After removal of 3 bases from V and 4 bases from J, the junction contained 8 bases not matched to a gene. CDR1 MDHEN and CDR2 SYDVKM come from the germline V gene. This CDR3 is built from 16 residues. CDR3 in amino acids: CASSLTTGTVNEKLFF. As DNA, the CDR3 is TGTGCCAGCAGTTTGACCACCGGGACAGTTAATGAAAAACTGTTTTTT. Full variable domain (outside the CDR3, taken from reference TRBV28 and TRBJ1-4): DVKVTQSSRYLVKRTGEKVFLECVQDMDHENMFWYRQDPGLGLRLIYFSYDVKMKEKGDIPEGYSVSREKKERFSLILESASTNQTSMYLCASSLTTGTVNEKLFFGSGTQLSVL.